Presented here are 10 T cell receptor beta chains from one specimen sequenced in a study of T cells of healthy individuals. MiXCR, run by TCRdb on the 5' RACE reads, gives a single entry per CDR3 protein. Of 60,000 to 75,000 distinct CDR3 sequences in the sample, roughly 15% are singletons; the top ten hold around 4.5%. These receptors were obtained from a human donor in good health.

The chain employs TRBV6-2 or TRBV6-3 and TRBJ2-4, with D perhaps matching TRBD1 (5 bases). The germline V gene encodes CDR1 MNHEY and CDR2 SVGEGT. The CDR3 runs 14 residues. The germline V and J ends were trimmed by 0 bases and 6 bases, with 9 bases remaining between them. The CDR3 coding sequence is TGTGCCAGCAGTTACTCGACAGAAGGAAACATTCAGTACTTC. It encodes CASSYSTEGNIQYF.

This sequence joins TRBV5-6 and TRBJ1-1; the D gene is possibly TRBD1 (6 bases). CDR1 and CDR2 (germline): SGHDT, YYEEEE. Trimming cost V 1 base and J 6 bases, with 19 bases left between them. This CDR3 has 16 amino acids. Here the CDR3 reads CASSLTAQGRVAEAFF. The CDR3 DNA reads TGTGCCAGCAGCTTGACTGCACAGGGACGGGTTGCTGAAGCTTTCTTT. The complete variable domain, with remaining parts taken from reference TRBV5-6 and TRBJ1-1, reads DAGVTQSPTHLIKTRGQQVTLRCSPKSGHDTVSWYQQALGQGPQFIFQYYEEEERQRGNFPDRFSGHQFPNYSSELNVNALLLGDSALYLCASSLTAQGRVAEAFFGQGTRLTVV.

The chain has TRBV20-1 and TRBJ2-2; D call uncertain. V lost 6 bases, J lost 0 bases, and 8 bases lay in between. This CDR3 has 13 residues. Germline V lookup: CDR1 DFQATT, CDR2 SNEGSKA (reference sequence). CDR3: CSAPQTNTGELFF. The DNA for the CDR3 is TGCAGTGCGCCGCAGACGAACACCGGGGAGCTGTTTTTT.

In this sample, this clonotype turned up many times. The V call is TRBV5-4, the J call TRBJ2-2, with 8 bases lining up with TRBD2. The CDR3 sequence is 14 residues long. The V gene end was trimmed by 3 bases and the J gene end by 5 bases; junction bases not matched to a gene: 3. Germline CDR1 and CDR2: SGHNT and YYREEE (reference sequence). The DNA for the CDR3 is TGTGCCAGCAGCTCGGGGGGGGAGACCGGGGAGCTGTTTTTT. Amino acid sequence: CASSSGGETGELFF.

There are many counts of this clonotype. This sequence joins TRBV20-1 and TRBJ2-5, with D tentatively TRBD1 (6 bases). CDR1 and CDR2 from the germline V gene are DFQATT and SNEGSKA (reference sequence). This CDR3 has 15 residues. The V end lost 5 bases, the J end lost 5 bases, and 21 bases lay between the germline ends. The CDR3: CSASRSRGNRETQYF. In nucleotides, the CDR3 is TGCAGTGCTTCCCGTTCTAGGGGGAATCGGGAGACCCAGTACTTC.

This clonotype showed up many times. The chain has TRBV6-2 or TRBV6-3 and TRBJ2-1; tentative D call: TRBD2 (6 bases). The CDR3 consists of 14 residues. The germline V gene encodes CDR1 MNHEY and CDR2 SVGEGT. Trimming pared 11 bases from V and 7 bases from J, leaving 21 bases between. The CDR3 spells CAGNPTGSRNEQFF. In DNA form, the CDR3 reads TGTGCCGGCAACCCGACCGGGAGTCGGAATGAGCAGTTCTTC.

Worth noting for this clonotype: A junction boundary mismatches the germline segment, possibly from a read error. This chain uses TRBV7-7 with TRBJ2-3; D might be TRBD1 (5 bases). The CDR3 covers 14 residues. Germline loops: CDR1 SSHAT, CDR2 FNYEAQ (reference sequence). CDR3 loop: CASSSGLGTDTQYF. In DNA form, the CDR3 reads TGTGCTAGCAGCTCAGGGTTGGGCACAGATACGCAGTATTTT.

This clonotype appeared many times. The chain couples TRBV5-6 to TRBJ2-3; 11 nucleotides agree with TRBD2. Germline CDR1 SGHDT, CDR2 YYEEEE. The length of the CDR3 is 16 residues. V dropped 0 bases and J dropped 3; count of bases not matched to a gene: 3. The CDR3 loop reads CASSLELAGETDTQYF. CDR3 coding DNA: TGTGCCAGCAGCTTGGAACTAGCGGGAGAAACAGATACGCAGTATTTT.

This clonotype was counted ten times or more. The chain recombines TRBV10-3 with TRBJ1-4; 7 nucleotides line up with TRBD1. The junction had 3 bases not matched to a gene; V was cut back by 5 bases and J by 3 bases. CDR1 and CDR2 from the germline V gene are ENHRY and SYGVKD. This CDR3 comprises 14 residues. The CDR3 spells CAISPGQPNEKLFF. CDR3 DNA sequence: TGTGCCATCAGTCCGGGACAGCCTAATGAAAAACTGTTTTTT.

There are many counts of this clonotype. The J gene is TRBJ2-1, the V gene TRBV7-2; weak D call: TRBD1 (6 bases). CDR1 is SGHTA and CDR2 is FQGNSA in the germline V gene. The CDR3 is 15 amino acids. The V end lost 5 bases, the J end lost 7 bases, and 18 bases lay between the germline ends. CDR3 DNA sequence: TGTGCCAGCAGCCAAGGATCCGGGACATTAAATGAGCAGTTCTTC. It yields the protein CASSQGSGTLNEQFF.